This TCR beta chain originates from a study of T-cell memory formation after mild COVID-19 (dated by TCRdb to 2020 to 2023). Regarding the research as a whole: TCR sequence clusters from the two donors were found to be largely donor specific. In a couple of donors, T-cell clones that expanded and contracted after mild COVID-19 were followed by sequencing TCRalpha and TCRbeta repertoires longitudinally. The cohort comprised two young, previously healthy adult volunteers, one female and one male. Overall results and qualifications from the work: Balanced CD4/CD8 phenotypes were observed for clones contracting from day 15 to 85, whereas a bias towards CD4+ was observed for a second wave of clones expanding from day 15 to 37. Only two mild cases were covered by the study, and larger cohorts that include severe cases with pre-infection samples were considered necessary. Contracting CD4+ clones turned up mainly in the CM and EM memory subsets, whereas EMRA was where CD8+ clones were enriched. Whether the second-wave clones peaking on day 37 were SARS-CoV-2 specific was not confirmed. The detection of some responding clones in pre-infection memory suggests that pre-existing cross-reactive memory T cells joined the SARS-CoV-2 response.

Sequencing was carried out with an Illumina NovaSeq 6000. TCRalpha and TCRbeta cDNA libraries were constructed by 5'RACE with constant-segment primers, with sample barcodes and unique molecular identifiers being introduced. RNA was extracted from every sample with Trizol reagent. Libraries were amplified in two PCR steps, with a second sample barcode and Illumina TruSeq adapters added in the second step. Sequencing of the libraries was done on an Illumina NovaSeq, producing 2 x 150 bp paired-end reads. The authors processed their data as follows. The reads were demultiplexed and collapsed into UMI-guided consensus sequences using migec v1.2.7. Using mixcr v2.1.11, the UMI consensuses were aligned to TRA and TRB V and J templates and assembled into clonotypes. Expanded or contracted clonotypes were those called significant by both edgeR and NoisET, with noise models trained on biological replicates. edgeR calls used a false discovery rate-adjusted p below 0.01 and a log2 fold-change threshold of 1. As an exploratory analysis of dynamics, max-normalized trajectories of the 1000 most abundant clonotypes were examined by PCA with hierarchical clustering. Separately sequenced CD4+ and CD8+ repertoires were used to assign a CD4 or CD8 phenotype to each responding clone. TCRdb reran the public reads through fastp at Q25 and MiXCR, keeping productive beta chains. Duplicate CDR3 protein sequences are folded into a single record with the most common DNA and genes. Clone size and V and J calls follow TCRdb, not the original study. This sample holds about 270,000 distinct CDR3 sequences; roughly 15% were observed only once. The ten biggest clones cover 2% to 2.5% of the sample.

From V the trimming removes 3 bases and from J it removes 1 base, while the gene matches leave 7 bases of the junction unaccounted for. Via the germline V gene, CDR1 is KGHDR and CDR2 SFDVKD. The CDR3 contains 16 residues, cysteine and phenylalanine counted. Here the CDR3 DNA is all that survives: 48 bases in frame from base 1. Ficoll-Paque density gradient centrifugation was used to isolate PBMCs. This clonotype was seen a few times. No antigen is known for it. No base qualities exist here, and no much larger clone lies one base off it. The sequence is built from TRBV24-1 and TRBJ1-1, with 7 bases in between that match TRBD1. The sequence was collected from an adult woman who had mild COVID-19 (a few samples of this study predate the infection). The sample titles of this study are shuffled in the database, so cell type and time point are left out; the donor was told from shared clones. Sequencing used PBMCs or a T cell subset sorted from them (not recorded which). The DNA sequence follows: TGTGCCACCAGTGATACACGACAGGGACCGAACACTGAAGCTTTCTTT. Translated, it reads CATSDTRQGPNTEAFF.